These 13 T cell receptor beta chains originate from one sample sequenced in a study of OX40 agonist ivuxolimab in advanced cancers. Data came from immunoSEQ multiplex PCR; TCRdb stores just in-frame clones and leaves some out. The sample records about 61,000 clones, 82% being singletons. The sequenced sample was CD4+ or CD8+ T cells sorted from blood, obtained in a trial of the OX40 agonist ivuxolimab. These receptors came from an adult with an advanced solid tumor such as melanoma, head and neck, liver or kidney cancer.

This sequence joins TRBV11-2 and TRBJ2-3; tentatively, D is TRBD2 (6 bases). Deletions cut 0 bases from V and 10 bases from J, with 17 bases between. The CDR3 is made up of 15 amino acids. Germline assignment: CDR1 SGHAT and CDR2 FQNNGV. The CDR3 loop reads CASSLEGDGSGSQYF. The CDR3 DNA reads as TGTGCCAGCAGCTTAGAGGGGGACGGGAGCGGTTCGCAGTATTTT.

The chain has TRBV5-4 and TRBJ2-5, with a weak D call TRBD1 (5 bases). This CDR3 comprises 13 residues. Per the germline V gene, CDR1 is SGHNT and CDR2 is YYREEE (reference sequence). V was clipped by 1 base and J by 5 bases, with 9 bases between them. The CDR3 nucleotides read TGTGCCAGCAGCTTGAGGGGAACCGAGACCCAGTACTTC. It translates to CASSLRGTETQYF.

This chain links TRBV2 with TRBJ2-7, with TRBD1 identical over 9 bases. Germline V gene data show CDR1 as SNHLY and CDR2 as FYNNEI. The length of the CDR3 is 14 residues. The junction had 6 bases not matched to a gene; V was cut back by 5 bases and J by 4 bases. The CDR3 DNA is TGTGCCAGCAGTTGGGACAGGGATCGGTACGAGCAGTACTTC. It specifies CASSWDRDRYEQYF.

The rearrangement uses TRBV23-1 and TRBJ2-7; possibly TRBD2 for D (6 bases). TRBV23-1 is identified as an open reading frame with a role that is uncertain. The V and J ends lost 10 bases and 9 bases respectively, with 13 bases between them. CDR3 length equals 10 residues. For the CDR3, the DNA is TGCGCCACCCAGGCGGGACCGCAGTACTTC. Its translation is CATQAGPQYF.

CDR3 DNA: TGTGCCAGCAGCTTAGCTATATCCGGCTCTGGAAACACCATATATTTT. Translated, it gives CASSLAISGSGNTIYF. This chain connects TRBV11-2 to TRBJ1-3, with D unresolved. Germline loops: CDR1 SGHAT, CDR2 FQNNGV. The CDR3 extends over 16 amino acids. Trimming cost V 1 base and J 0 bases, with 10 bases left between them.

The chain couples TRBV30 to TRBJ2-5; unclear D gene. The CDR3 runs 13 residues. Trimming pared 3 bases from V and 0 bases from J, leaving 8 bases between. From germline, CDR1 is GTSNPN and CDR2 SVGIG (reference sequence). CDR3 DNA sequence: TGTGCCTGGAGCTTACAGAACCAAGAGACCCAGTACTTC. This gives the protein CAWSLQNQETQYF.

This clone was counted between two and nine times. CDR3 bases: TGTGCCAGCAGCTCGGGACTGCCGCGCCTTAATGAAAAACTGTTTTTT. Encoded protein: CASSSGLPRLNEKLFF. The rearrangement joins TRBV7-9 to TRBJ1-4; TRBD1 is a possible D gene (5 bases). This CDR3 is built from 16 residues. Per germline, CDR1 SEHNR and CDR2 FQNEAQ (reference sequence). Deletions cut 4 bases from V and 4 bases from J, with 16 bases between. The complete variable domain, with remaining parts taken from reference TRBV7-9 and TRBJ1-4, reads DTGVSQNPRHKITKRGQNVTFRCDPISEHNRLYWYRQTLGQGPEFLTYFQNEAQLEKSRLLSDRFSAERPKGSFSTLEIQRTEQGDSAMYLCASSSGLPRLNEKLFFGSGTQLSVL.

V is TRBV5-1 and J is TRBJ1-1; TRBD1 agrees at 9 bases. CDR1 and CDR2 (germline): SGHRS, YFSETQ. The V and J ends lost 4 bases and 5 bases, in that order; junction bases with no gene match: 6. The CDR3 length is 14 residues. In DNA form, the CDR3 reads TGCGCCAGCAGCGCTGGGACAGGGTTGACTGAAGCTTTCTTT. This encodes CASSAGTGLTEAFF.

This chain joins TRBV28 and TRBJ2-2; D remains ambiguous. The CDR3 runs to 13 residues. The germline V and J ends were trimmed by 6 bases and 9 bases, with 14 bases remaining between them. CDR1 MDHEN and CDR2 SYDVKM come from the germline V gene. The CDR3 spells CASRSPSRRELFF. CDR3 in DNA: TGTGCCAGCAGGTCTCCGAGCCGCCGGGAGCTGTTTTTT.

The CDR3 region is CASSASSGSDTGELFF. CDR3 bases: TGTGCCAGCAGCGCCTCTAGCGGGAGTGACACCGGGGAGCTGTTTTTT. This sequence joins TRBV9 and TRBJ2-2; 10 nucleotides agree with TRBD2. The CDR3 has 16 amino acids. The ends lost 3 bases at V and 3 bases at J; junction bases unmatched: 5. CDR1 SGDLS and CDR2 YYNGEE come from the germline V gene. Using reference TRBV9 and TRBJ2-2 for the parts outside the CDR3, the full variable domain is DSGVTQTPKHLITATGQRVTLRCSPRSGDLSVYWYQQSLDQGLQFLIQYYNGEERAKGNILERFSAQQFPDLHSELNLSSLELGDSALYFCASSASSGSDTGELFFGEGSRLTVL.

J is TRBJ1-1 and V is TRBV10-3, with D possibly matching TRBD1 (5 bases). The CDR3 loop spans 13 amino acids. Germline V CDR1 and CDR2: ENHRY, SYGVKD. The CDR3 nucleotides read TGTGCACATAAGCCGGGAGGGGACACTGAAGCTTTCTTT. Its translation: CAHKPGGDTEAFF.

The CDR3 DNA sequence: TGTGCCAGCAGCCAAGATACTACTAGCGCCCCGGGGACCCAGTACTTC. This codes for CASSQDTTSAPGTQYF. The chain carries TRBV4-2 and TRBJ2-5; 7 bases align to TRBD2. The J segment lost 7 bases and the V segment lost 0 bases, leaving 11 bases of the junction unmatched. Germline V CDR1 and CDR2: LGHNA, YNFKEQ. The CDR3 contains 16 residues.

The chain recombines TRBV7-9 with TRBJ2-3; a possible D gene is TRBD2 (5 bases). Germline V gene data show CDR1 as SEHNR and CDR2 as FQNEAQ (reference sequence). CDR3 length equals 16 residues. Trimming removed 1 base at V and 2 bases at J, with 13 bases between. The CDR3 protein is CASSLGLSQLTDTQYF. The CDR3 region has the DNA TGTGCCAGCAGCTTAGGACTATCACAACTCACAGATACGCAGTATTTT. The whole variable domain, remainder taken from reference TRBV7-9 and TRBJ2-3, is DTGVSQNPRHKITKRGQNVTFRCDPISEHNRLYWYRQTLGQGPEFLTYFQNEAQLEKSRLLSDRFSAERPKGSFSTLEIQRTEQGDSAMYLCASSLGLSQLTDTQYFGPGTRLTVL.